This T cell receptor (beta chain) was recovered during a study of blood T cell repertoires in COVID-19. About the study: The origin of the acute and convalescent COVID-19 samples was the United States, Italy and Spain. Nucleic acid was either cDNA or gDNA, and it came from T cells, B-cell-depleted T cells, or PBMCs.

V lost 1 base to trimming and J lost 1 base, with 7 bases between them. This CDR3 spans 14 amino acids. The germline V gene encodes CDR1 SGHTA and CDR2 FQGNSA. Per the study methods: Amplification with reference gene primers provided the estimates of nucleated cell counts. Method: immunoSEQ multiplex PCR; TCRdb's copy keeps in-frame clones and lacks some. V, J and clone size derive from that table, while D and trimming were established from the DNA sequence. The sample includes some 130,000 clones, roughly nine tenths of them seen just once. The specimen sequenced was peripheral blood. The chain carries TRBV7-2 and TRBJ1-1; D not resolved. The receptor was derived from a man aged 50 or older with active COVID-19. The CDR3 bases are TGTGCCAGCAGCTTAGGGTCCGGGAACACTGAAGCTTTCTTT. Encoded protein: CASSLGSGNTEAFF.